Below are 5 T cell receptor beta chains sequenced from a single sample in a study of post-analysis software for immune sequencing data. Study findings and constraints: A handful of TRBV segments were significantly more frequent in patients than in controls. TRBV5-6, TRBV5-1 and TRBV20-1 were among these segments.

Antigens of these TCRs are unknown. Unique molecular identifiers had been added to the TCR beta cDNA libraries. MiXCR, applied by TCRdb to the PCR reads, yields one record per CDR3 protein. The table shows under 900,000 distinct CDR3 sequences, with roughly 50% occurring only once. Input material: blood. These receptors all come from a girl under 18 with multiple sclerosis.

This clonotype was detected only a few times. The chain joins TRBV20-1 to TRBJ2-5; TRBD2 matches at 15 bases. V lost 1 base and J lost 5; bases outside the gene matches: 5. CDR1 and CDR2 (germline): DFQATT, SNEGSKA (reference sequence). The CDR3 is made up of 16 amino acids. The CDR3 DNA reads TGCAGTGCTAGAGGCCGGACTAGCGGGGGGGAGGAGACCCAGTACTTC. It is translated as CSARGRTSGGEETQYF.

This rearrangement joins TRBV20-1 to TRBJ2-5, with 11 bases lining up with TRBD2. In germline, CDR1 is DFQATT, CDR2 SNEGSKA (reference sequence). The CDR3 is 13 residues long. Unmatched junction bases numbered 2, after V lost 3 bases and J lost 5 bases. CDR3 sequence reads: CSASPSGRETQYF. DNA for the CDR3: TGCAGTGCTAGTCCTAGCGGGAGGGAGACCCAGTACTTC.

This chain connects TRBV7-9 to TRBJ2-5; D is perhaps TRBD2 (7 bases). The J call may be mistaken, given a closer DNA end match to TRBJ2-7. The CDR3 consists of 14 residues. The germline CDR1 and CDR2 sequences are SEHNR and FQNEAQ (reference sequence). The CDR3 reads CASSSRGGSNEQYF. CDR3 DNA sequence: TGTGCCAGCAGCTCCAGGGGAGGGTCTAACGAGCAGTACTTC.

This clonotype has just a few counts. V gene TRBV29-1 combines with J gene TRBJ2-7; maybe TRBD2 (5 bases). The V and J ends lost 1 base and 6 bases respectively, with 13 bases between them. Looked up from germline, CDR1 is SQVTM and CDR2 is ANQGSEA. This CDR3 contains 13 residues. CDR3: CSVEGGAVGEQYF. The CDR3 region has the DNA TGCAGCGTTGAAGGAGGAGCGGTTGGCGAGCAGTACTTC.

This clonotype was counted only a few times. The V call is TRBV20-1, the J call TRBJ1-2; perhaps TRBD1 as D (6 bases). Trimming removed 6 bases at V and 5 bases at J, with 28 bases between. In germline, CDR1 is DFQATT, CDR2 SNEGSKA (reference sequence). This CDR3 has 17 amino acids. The CDR3, as DNA: TGCAGTGCCCAAGACAGGCCGACGGGTGCTGTGTGGTATGGCTACACCTTC. Translated: CSAQDRPTGAVWYGYTF.